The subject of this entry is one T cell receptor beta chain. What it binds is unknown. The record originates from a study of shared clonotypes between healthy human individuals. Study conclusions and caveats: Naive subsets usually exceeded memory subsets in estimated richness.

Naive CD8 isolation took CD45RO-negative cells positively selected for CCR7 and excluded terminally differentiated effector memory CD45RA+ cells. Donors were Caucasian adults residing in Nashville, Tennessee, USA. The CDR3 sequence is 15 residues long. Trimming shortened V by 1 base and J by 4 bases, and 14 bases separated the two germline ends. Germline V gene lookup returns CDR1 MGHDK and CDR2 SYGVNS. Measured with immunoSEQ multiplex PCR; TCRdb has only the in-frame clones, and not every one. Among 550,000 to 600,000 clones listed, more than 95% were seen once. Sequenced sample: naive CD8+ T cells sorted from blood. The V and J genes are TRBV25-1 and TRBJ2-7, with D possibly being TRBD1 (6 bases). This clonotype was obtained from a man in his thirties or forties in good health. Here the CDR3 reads CASSEFRGVAYEQYF. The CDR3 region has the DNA TGTGCCAGCAGTGAATTCAGGGGAGTTGCGTACGAGCAGTACTTC.